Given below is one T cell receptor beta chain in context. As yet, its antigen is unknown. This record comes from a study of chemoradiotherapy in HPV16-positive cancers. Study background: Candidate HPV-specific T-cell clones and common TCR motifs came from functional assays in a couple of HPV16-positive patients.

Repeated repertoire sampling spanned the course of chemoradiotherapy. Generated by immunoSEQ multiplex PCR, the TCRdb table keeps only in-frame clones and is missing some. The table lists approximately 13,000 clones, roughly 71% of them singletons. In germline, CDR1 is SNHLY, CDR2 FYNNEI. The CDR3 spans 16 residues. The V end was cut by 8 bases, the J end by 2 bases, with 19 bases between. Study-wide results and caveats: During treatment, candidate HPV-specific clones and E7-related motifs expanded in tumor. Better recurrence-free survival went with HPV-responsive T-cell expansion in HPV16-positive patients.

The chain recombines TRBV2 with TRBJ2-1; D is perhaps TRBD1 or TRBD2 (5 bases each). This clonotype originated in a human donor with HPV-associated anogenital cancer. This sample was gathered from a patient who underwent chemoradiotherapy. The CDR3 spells CASGRGEVSAYNEQFF. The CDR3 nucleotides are TGTGCCAGCGGGAGAGGGGAAGTCAGCGCCTACAATGAGCAGTTCTTC.